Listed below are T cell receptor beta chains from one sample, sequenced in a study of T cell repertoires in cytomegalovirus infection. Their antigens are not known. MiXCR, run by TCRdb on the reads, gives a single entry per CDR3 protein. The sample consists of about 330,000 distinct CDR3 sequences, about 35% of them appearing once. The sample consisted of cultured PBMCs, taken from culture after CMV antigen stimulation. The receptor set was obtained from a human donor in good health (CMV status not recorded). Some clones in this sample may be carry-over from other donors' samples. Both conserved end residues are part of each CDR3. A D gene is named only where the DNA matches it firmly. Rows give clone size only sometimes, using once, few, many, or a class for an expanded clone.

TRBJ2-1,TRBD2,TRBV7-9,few,TGTGCCAGCAGCCGGACTAGCGCCGACAATGAGCAGTTCTTC,CASSRTSADNEQFF
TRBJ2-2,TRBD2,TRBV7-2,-,TGTGCCAGCAGCCACCCTAGCGGGATTAACACCGGGGAGCTGTTTTTT,CASSHPSGINTGELFF
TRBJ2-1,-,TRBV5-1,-,TGCGCCAGCAGCCCCTCTGCCGCCGTCTCCTACAATGAGCAGTTCTTC,CASSPSAAVSYNEQFF
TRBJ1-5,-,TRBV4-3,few,TGCGCCAGCAGCCAAGAGGCTACAGAAAATCAGCCCCAGCATTTT,CASSQEATENQPQHF
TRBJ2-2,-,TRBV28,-,TGTGCCAGCAGTCCAACACGGGAGTCCGGGGAGCTGTTTTTT,CASSPTRESGELFF
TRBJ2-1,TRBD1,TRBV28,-,TGTGCCAGCAGTGTAGGACAGGGTGGATACAATGAGCAGTTCTTC,CASSVGQGGYNEQFF
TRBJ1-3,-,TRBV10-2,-,TGCGCCAGCAGTCTACAGGGTAACGGAAACACCATATATTTT,CASSLQGNGNTIYF
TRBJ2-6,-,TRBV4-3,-,TGCGCCAGCAGCCAAGAGTGGACGGCCTCTGGGGCCAACGTCCTGACTTTC,CASSQEWTASGANVLTF
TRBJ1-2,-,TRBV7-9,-,TGTGCCAGCAGCTCGATGCTGGGACAACTCTATGGCTACACCTTC,CASSSMLGQLYGYTF
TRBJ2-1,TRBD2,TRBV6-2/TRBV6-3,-,TGTGCCAGCAGACTAGCGGGAGGATCCAATGAGCAGTTCTTC,CASRLAGGSNEQFF
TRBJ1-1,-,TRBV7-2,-,TGTGCCAGCAGCTTAGCAGCTTTCGGGTTTTTAGGCTTT,CASSLAAFGFLGF
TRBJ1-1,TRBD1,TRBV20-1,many,TGCAGTGCTAGAAGAATCGGAGTGGGACAGGGAAAAACTGAAGCTTTCTTT,CSARRIGVGQGKTEAFF
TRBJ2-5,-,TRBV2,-,TGTGCCAGCAGTGAGACTAGGGGAGAGACCCAGTACTTC,CASSETRGETQYF